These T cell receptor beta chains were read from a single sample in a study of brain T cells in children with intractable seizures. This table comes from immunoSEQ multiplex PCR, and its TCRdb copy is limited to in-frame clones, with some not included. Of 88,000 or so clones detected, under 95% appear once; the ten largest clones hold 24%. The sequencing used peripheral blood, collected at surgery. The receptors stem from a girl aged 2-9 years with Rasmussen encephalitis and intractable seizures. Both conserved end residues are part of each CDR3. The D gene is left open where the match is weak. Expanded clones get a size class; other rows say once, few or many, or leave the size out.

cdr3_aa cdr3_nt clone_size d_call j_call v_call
CASSREFPRGGTEAFF TGTGCCAGCAGCCGTGAGTTCCCCAGGGGAGGCACTGAAGCTTTCTTT - - TRBJ1-1 TRBV9
CASSFEGTQYF TGTGCCAGCAGTTTCGAGGGGACCCAGTACTTC - - TRBJ2-5 TRBV5-6
CASSLQRRDRANQPQHF TGTGCCAGCAGCTTACAGAGGCGGGACAGGGCCAATCAGCCCCAGCATTTT - TRBD1 TRBJ1-5 TRBV7-8
CASSQVGGKKYF TGCGCCAGCAGCCAAGTTGGGGGAAAGAAGTACTTC - - TRBJ2-7 TRBV4-1
CASSQVVRDSSQPQHF TGCGCCAGCAGTCAGGTTGTGAGGGATTCTAGCCAGCCCCAGCATTTT - - TRBJ1-5 TRBV23-1
CASGRSYSNQPQHF TGTGCCAGTGGACGGTCTTATAGCAATCAGCCCCAGCATTTT - - TRBJ1-5 TRBV19
CASSVGTGSALRTAFF TGTGCCAGCAGTGTGGGGACAGGGTCGGCCCTGCGAACAGCTTTCTTT - TRBD1 TRBJ1-1 TRBV6-1
CASSLGGNSYEQYF TGTGCCAGCAGTTTAGGGGGGAACTCCTACGAGCAGTACTTC - - TRBJ2-7 TRBV5-5
CASSEGTGGNTIYF TGTGCCAGCAGTGAAGGGACAGGGGGAAACACCATATATTTT - TRBD1 TRBJ1-3 TRBV6-1
CASSPTQDLYEQYF TGTGCCAGCAGCCCCACCCAGGATCTATACGAGCAGTACTTC - - TRBJ2-7 TRBV7-8
CASSLRTGGEAFF TGTGCCAGCAGCTTGCGCACAGGGGGTGAAGCTTTCTTT - TRBD1 TRBJ1-1 TRBV5-4
CASSPRVGGAYSPLHF TGCGCCAGCAGCCCAAGAGTAGGAGGGGCTTATTCACCCCTCCACTTT few - TRBJ1-6 TRBV4-1
CASSFLGSRHTSGNTIYF TGTGCCAGCAGCTTTTTGGGATCCCGACATACCTCTGGAAACACCATATATTTT - - TRBJ1-3 TRBV5-4
CASSLEQGDSPLHF TGTGCCAGCAGCTTAGAACAGGGGGATTCACCCCTCCACTTT - TRBD1 TRBJ1-6 TRBV7-2
CASSLWPGGQGTYEQYF TGTGCCAGCAGTCTCTGGCCCGGGGGACAGGGGACCTACGAGCAGTACTTC - TRBD1 TRBJ2-7 TRBV6-6
CAWGGLAVEARTDTQYF TGTGCCTGGGGCGGACTAGCGGTAGAGGCCCGCACAGATACGCAGTATTTT - TRBD2 TRBJ2-3 TRBV30
CASSGLKVSDTQYF TGTGCCAGCTCAGGCCTAAAGGTCTCAGATACGCAGTATTTT - - TRBJ2-3 TRBV18
CASSKDRGPRVRKNIQYF TGTGCCAGCAGCAAAGATAGGGGGCCCCGGGTTCGGAAAAACATTCAGTACTTC - - TRBJ2-4 TRBV21-1
CATSRETGDRSLAKNIQYF TGTGCCACCAGCAGAGAGACAGGAGATCGATCCTTAGCCAAAAACATTCAGTACTTC once - TRBJ2-4 TRBV15
CASSLRSGVRLLDNEQFF TGCGCCAGCAGCTTGAGATCGGGAGTAAGGTTGTTGGATAATGAGCAGTTCTTC - - TRBJ2-1 TRBV5-1
CASSPTGGVGGYTF TGTGCCAGCAGCCCCACAGGGGGGGTCGGTGGCTACACCTTC once TRBD1 TRBJ1-2 TRBV5-6
CAISPDSYGYTF TGTGCCATCAGTCCGGACAGCTATGGCTACACCTTC - - TRBJ1-2 TRBV10-3
CASSVSLGTSPDEQYF TGTGCCAGCAGCGTATCTCTGGGGACTAGTCCGGACGAGCAGTACTTC - TRBD2 TRBJ2-7 TRBV9
CASSVPAVSYGYTF TGTGCCAGCAGCGTACCGGCGGTGAGCTATGGCTACACCTTC - - TRBJ1-2 TRBV7-2
CASSLVQGYEQFF TGTGCCAGCAGTTTAGTACAGGGATATGAGCAGTTCTTC - - TRBJ2-1 TRBV12-3/TRBV12-4
CASSFAGIGYEQYF TGTGCCAGCAGCTTCGCGGGGATCGGGTACGAGCAGTACTTC - - TRBJ2-7 TRBV11-1
CASSPNPSGRYEQYF TGTGCCAGCAGCCCGAATCCCAGCGGGAGGTACGAGCAGTACTTC once TRBD2 TRBJ2-7 TRBV5-4
CATSGQGAEQYF TGTGCCACCAGCGGACAGGGGGCCGAGCAGTACTTC once TRBD1 TRBJ2-7 TRBV15
CASSFPNTEAFF TGTGCCAGCAGCTTCCCTAACACTGAAGCTTTCTTT - - TRBJ1-1 TRBV5-6
CAVHSTGDTQYF TGTGCCGTCCACTCAACAGGAGATACGCAGTATTTT - - TRBJ2-3 TRBV30
CASSSSGLNLNTEAFF TGTGCCAGCAGTTCCTCCGGACTCAACCTGAACACTGAAGCTTTCTTT - - TRBJ1-1 TRBV6-5
CASSSGGNQPQHF TGTGCCAGCAGTTCCGGTGGCAATCAGCCCCAGCATTTT few - TRBJ1-5 TRBV12-3/TRBV12-4
CASTRDGSSEAFF TGTGCCAGTACCAGAGACGGTAGCTCTGAAGCTTTCTTT - - TRBJ1-1 TRBV19
CASSQGSSGRIAGELFF TGTGCCAGCAGCCAAGGTTCTAGCGGGAGAATCGCCGGGGAGCTGTTTTTT - TRBD2 TRBJ2-2 TRBV3-1/TRBV3-2
CASSPPRGRNTEAFF TGTGCCAGCTCACCACCTCGGGGGAGGAACACTGAAGCTTTCTTT - - TRBJ1-1 TRBV18
CATSDLAGTASYNEQFF TGTGCCACCAGTGATTTGGCGGGGACGGCCTCCTACAATGAGCAGTTCTTC - - TRBJ2-1 TRBV24-1
CSVAMPYGYTF TGCAGTGTCGCAATGCCCTATGGCTACACCTTC - - TRBJ1-2 TRBV20-1
CASSFRAGGYNEQFF TGTGCTAGCAGCTTCCGAGCGGGAGGCTACAATGAGCAGTTCTTC medium-sized TRBD2 TRBJ2-1 TRBV7-7
CASSQEPKRITFF TGTGCCAGCAGCCAAGAACCCAAGAGAATAACTTTCTTT once - TRBJ1-1 TRBV14
CAWSGYNEQFF TGTGCCTGGAGCGGCTACAATGAGCAGTTCTTC - - TRBJ2-1 TRBV30
CASSLVFSYEQYF TGTGCCAGTAGTCTAGTGTTCTCCTACGAGCAGTACTTC - - TRBJ2-7 TRBV19
CASSLPRPTEEELFF TGTGCCAGCAGCCTCCCCCGGCCAACGGAGGAGGAGCTGTTTTTT - - TRBJ2-2 TRBV5-6